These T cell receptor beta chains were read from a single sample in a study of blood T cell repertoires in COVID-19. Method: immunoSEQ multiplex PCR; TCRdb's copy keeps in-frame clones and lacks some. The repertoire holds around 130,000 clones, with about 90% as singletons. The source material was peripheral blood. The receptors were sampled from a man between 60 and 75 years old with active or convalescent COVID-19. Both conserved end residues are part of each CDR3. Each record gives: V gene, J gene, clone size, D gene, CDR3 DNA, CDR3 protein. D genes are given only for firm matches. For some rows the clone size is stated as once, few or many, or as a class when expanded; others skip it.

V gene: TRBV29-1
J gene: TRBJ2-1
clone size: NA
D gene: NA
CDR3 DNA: TGCAGCGTTTCGGACGGGAGCTCCTACAATGAGCAGTTCTTC
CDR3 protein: CSVSDGSSYNEQFF

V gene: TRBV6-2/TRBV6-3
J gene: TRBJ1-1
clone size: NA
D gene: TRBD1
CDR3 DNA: TGTGCCAGCAGTGACAGGGGGCGATTGAACACTGAAGCTTTCTTT
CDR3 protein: CASSDRGRLNTEAFF

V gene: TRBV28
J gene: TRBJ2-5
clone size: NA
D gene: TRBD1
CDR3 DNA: TGTGCCAGCAGCTCGTCAACCGGACAGGAGCCCCAAGAGACCCAGTACTTC
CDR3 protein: CASSSSTGQEPQETQYF

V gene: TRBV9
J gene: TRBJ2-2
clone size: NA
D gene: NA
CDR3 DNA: TGTGCCAGCAGCCCCCGACTAGGGCACTTTGACACCGGGGAGCTGTTTTTT
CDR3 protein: CASSPRLGHFDTGELFF

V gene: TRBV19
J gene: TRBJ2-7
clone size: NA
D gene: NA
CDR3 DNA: TGTGCCAGTAGTATAGGGTTGCAGGGCCCCCACGAGCAGTACTTC
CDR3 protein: CASSIGLQGPHEQYF

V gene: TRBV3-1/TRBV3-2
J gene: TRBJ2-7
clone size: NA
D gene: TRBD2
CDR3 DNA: TGTGCCAGCAGCCAAGCCGGCGGACTAGCGGTTGCCTACGAGCAGTACTTC
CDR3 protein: CASSQAGGLAVAYEQYF

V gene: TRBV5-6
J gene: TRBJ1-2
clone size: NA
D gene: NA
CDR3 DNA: TGTGCCAGCAGCTTGCGCCAGAACTATGGCTACACCTTC
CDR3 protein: CASSLRQNYGYTF

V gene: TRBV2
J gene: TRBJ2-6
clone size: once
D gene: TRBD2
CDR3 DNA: TGTGCCAGCAGTGAAGCTACTAGCGGGGATCACTCTGGGGCCAACGTCCTGACTTTC
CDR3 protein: CASSEATSGDHSGANVLTF

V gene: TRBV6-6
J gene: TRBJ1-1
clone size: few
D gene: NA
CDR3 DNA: TGTGCCAGCAGCCCCACGGGAGCGAACACTGAAGCTTTCTTT
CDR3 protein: CASSPTGANTEAFF

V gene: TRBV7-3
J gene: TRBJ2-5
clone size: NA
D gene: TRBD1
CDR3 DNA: TGTGCCAGCAGCAGGGGACAGCAAGAGACCCAGTACTTC
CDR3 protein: CASSRGQQETQYF

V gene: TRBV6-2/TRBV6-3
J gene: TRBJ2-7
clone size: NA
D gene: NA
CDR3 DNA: TGTGCCAGCAGTTACTCGAGAGGGACTTCGACGGGCTACGAGCAGTACTTC
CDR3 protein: CASSYSRGTSTGYEQYF